This TCR beta chain was obtained from a study of regulatory T cells in long-lasting Graves disease. The TCR beta library used iRepertoire HTBI primers with Arm-PCR amplification of CDR3. TCRdb redid the calling of the multiplex PCR reads with MiXCR, one entry per CDR3 protein. Among about 620,000 distinct CDR3 sequences listed, roughly 15% were seen once. This CDR3 spans 22 amino acids. V was pared by 3 bases and J by 6 bases, with 24 bases of the junction left unmatched. This sample's time point: newly diagnosed GD, antithyroid drugs for less than 3 months. From PBMCs, RNA was extracted and then used to make the TCR library. The patients were enrolled through endocrinology in Xi'an, China. The same sample was also studied in work on T cells in Graves' hyperthyroidism and ophthalmopathy. Per that study: Diagnosing involved the use of clinical symptoms, serum thyroxine and TRAb, thyroid ultrasound and orbital computed tomography. Using the HTBI primer set, a first-round RT-PCR was run on the TCR CDR3.

The source was peripheral blood mononuclear cells (PBMCs), collected at new diagnosis, from a patient treated with antithyroid drugs. The TCR was taken from a woman in her twenties or thirties with Graves disease. The genes are TRBV12-3 or TRBV12-4 and TRBJ2-1; TRBD2 aligns across 12 bases. CDR3 sequence: CASSFKGVGVTSGSRPLNEQFF. For the CDR3, the DNA is TGTGCCAGCAGTTTTAAGGGGGTAGGAGTGACTAGCGGGAGTAGGCCCCTCAATGAGCAGTTCTTC.